A selection of T cell receptor beta chains follows, all from one sample in a study of identical twins. MiXCR, run by TCRdb on the 5' RACE reads, gives a single entry per CDR3 protein. This table has roughly 750,000 distinct CDR3 sequences, 21% appearing once. The data also belong to a second study, concerning T cells expressing NK-cell markers.

Sequences were obtained from PBMCs. These receptors all stem from a woman aged 18-29 years in good health. Each CDR3 is given with its conserved first and last residue. The D gene is left open where the match is weak. Size is stated for part of the rows, as once, few or many counts, or as a class when the clone is expanded.

>TRBV20-1|NA|TRBJ2-1|11|NA
TGCAGTGCTAGGGACCATAGAGAGCAGTTCTTC
CSARDHREQFF
>TRBV18|NA|TRBJ1-1|16|few
TGTGCCAGCTCACCCCGGGGCAGATCTATGAACACTGAAGCTTTCTTT
CASSPRGRSMNTEAFF
>TRBV29-1|NA|TRBJ1-1|14|few
TGCAGCGTTGGAGTAACTGGGAAGGGCACTGAAGCTTTCTTT
CSVGVTGKGTEAFF
>TRBV20-1|NA|TRBJ2-1|12|NA
TGCAGTGCTAGCCGACAGTACAATGAGCAGTTCTTC
CSASRQYNEQFF
>TRBV10-2|NA|TRBJ1-1|14|few
TGCGCCAGCAGCGCCGGAGTCATGAACACTGAAGCTTTCTTT
CASSAGVMNTEAFF
>TRBV5-1|NA|TRBJ1-4|16|NA
TGCGCCAGCAGCTTATTAGGCATCACAACTAATGAAAAACTGTTTTTT
CASSLLGITTNEKLFF
>TRBV27|NA|TRBJ2-1|15|NA
TGTGCCAGCAGTTCAAAGACAGGAACCTACAATGAGCAGTTCTTC
CASSSKTGTYNEQFF
>TRBV20-1|NA|TRBJ2-7|14|few
TGCAGTGCTAGAGCCGTAGGGGCTCGGTACGAGCAGTACTTC
CSARAVGARYEQYF
>TRBV12-3/TRBV12-4|NA|TRBJ1-5|13|NA
TGTGCCAGCAGCCCTCAGGTCAATCAGCCCCAGCATTTT
CASSPQVNQPQHF
>TRBV15|NA|TRBJ2-5|14|NA
TGTGCCACCAGCAGAGAAGGGGTGAAAGAGACCCAGTACTTC
CATSREGVKETQYF
>TRBV5-1|TRBD2|TRBJ2-1|18|NA
TGCGCCAGCAGCCCGGCGGGACTAGCGAGTCTTTGGGGGGATGAGCAGTTCTTC
CASSPAGLASLWGDEQFF
>TRBV12-3/TRBV12-4|NA|TRBJ2-7|14|many
TGTGCCAGCACCCCGGGACTTGGGGGTAACGAGCAGTACTTC
CASTPGLGGNEQYF
>TRBV3-1|TRBD2|TRBJ2-1|12|few
TGTGCCAGCAGCCTAAGCGGGATTGAGCAGTTCTTC
CASSLSGIEQFF
>TRBV6-5|NA|TRBJ1-2|11|NA
TGTGCCAGCGGACTCATTTATGGCTACACCTTC
CASGLIYGYTF
>TRBV12-3/TRBV12-4|NA|TRBJ2-1|12|NA
TGTGCCAGCAGATCGCCCTACAATGAGCAGTTCTTC
CASRSPYNEQFF
>TRBV11-3|TRBD1|TRBJ1-2|15|NA
TGTGCCAGCAGCTTTGGGACAGGGGTTCCCTATGGCTACACCTTC
CASSFGTGVPYGYTF
>TRBV6-1|TRBD1|TRBJ1-6|14|NA
TGTGCCAGCGGAAACCGGGACAGGGATTCACCCCTCCACTTT
CASGNRDRDSPLHF
>TRBV10-1|TRBD1|TRBJ2-1|15|few
TGCGCCAGCAGCGCTACAGGGGACCTATACAATGAGCAGTTCTTC
CASSATGDLYNEQFF
>TRBV6-1|TRBD1|TRBJ2-1|16|NA
TGTGCCAGCAGTCCCATTCCGGGACAGGGGGCCAATGAGCAGTTCTTC
CASSPIPGQGANEQFF
>TRBV5-1|NA|TRBJ2-1|12|NA
TGCGCCAGCAGCCCGAACCTGGATGAGCAGTTCTTC
CASSPNLDEQFF
>TRBV5-4|TRBD1|TRBJ1-1|14|many
TGTGCCAGCAGCTCCGGGACAGGGGGCACTGAAGCTTTCTTT
CASSSGTGGTEAFF
>TRBV6-5|NA|TRBJ2-7|14|NA
TGTGCCAGCAGTTACAATCAGGGCTCCTACGAGCAGTACTTC
CASSYNQGSYEQYF
>TRBV20-1|TRBD2|TRBJ2-1|17|few
TGCAGTGCTAGGGGACTAGCGGGAGGTCGCTCCTACAATGAGCAGTTCTTC
CSARGLAGGRSYNEQFF
>TRBV12-3/TRBV12-4|NA|TRBJ2-5|13|many
TGTGCCAGCAGTATTTTAGCGGAAGAGACCCAGTACTTC
CASSILAEETQYF
>TRBV6-2/TRBV6-3|NA|TRBJ1-2|13|few
TGTGCCAGCACCCTCCGCGGGGTCTATGGCTACACCTTC
CASTLRGVYGYTF
>TRBV12-3/TRBV12-4|TRBD1|TRBJ2-7|13|many
TGTGCCAGCAGCCTCGGACAGGACTACGAGCAGTACTTC
CASSLGQDYEQYF
>TRBV6-1|TRBD2|TRBJ2-1|13|NA
TGTGCCAGCAAACCGGGAGGGGCCGCTGAGCAGTTCTTC
CASKPGGAAEQFF
>TRBV12-3/TRBV12-4|NA|TRBJ2-5|15|NA
TGTGCCAGCAGTTTTTTCCGCGGGGGCGAAGAGACCCAGTACTTC
CASSFFRGGEETQYF
>TRBV12-3/TRBV12-4|TRBD1|TRBJ2-7|15|NA
TGTGCCAGCAGTTCGAGACAGGGGGCCCCCTACGAGCAGTACTTC
CASSSRQGAPYEQYF
>TRBV7-8|NA|TRBJ2-6|17|NA
TGTGCCAGCAGCTTAAGTGCCCTTGGGGCTGGGGCCAACGTCCTGACTTTC
CASSLSALGAGANVLTF
>TRBV30|TRBD2|TRBJ2-1|15|few
TGTGCCTGGAGCGGGGTAGCGGGGGGATACAATGAGCAGTTCTTC
CAWSGVAGGYNEQFF
>TRBV6-1|TRBD2|TRBJ2-1|13|few
TGTGCCGGAACCCCAGGAGCGGGAGTTGAGCAGTTCTTC
CAGTPGAGVEQFF
>TRBV2|TRBD1|TRBJ2-7|14|few
TGTGCCAGCAACACCAGGACAGGGAGCCACGAGCAGTACTTC
CASNTRTGSHEQYF
>TRBV12-3/TRBV12-4|NA|TRBJ2-6|16|NA
TGTGCCAGCAGTTATGTCGGCGTCTCTGGGGCCAACGTCCTGACTTTC
CASSYVGVSGANVLTF
>TRBV11-2|NA|TRBJ2-3|15|NA
TGTGCCAGCAGCACTCGGACAGCCCGGGAGGATACGCAGTATTTT
CASSTRTAREDTQYF
>TRBV3-1|NA|TRBJ2-2|13|NA
TGTGCCAGCAGCCAAGTTGGTGACGGGGAGCTGTTTTTT
CASSQVGDGELFF
>TRBV12-3/TRBV12-4|NA|TRBJ2-7|15|few
TGTGCCAGCAGTTCCCCACTTACGGGACTTTACGAGCAGTACTTC
CASSSPLTGLYEQYF
>TRBV5-1|TRBD1|TRBJ2-7|16|few
TGCGCCAGCAGCTTGGCGAGGGGGCAGGGAGTCTACGAGCAGTACTTC
CASSLARGQGVYEQYF
>TRBV7-6|NA|TRBJ2-5|13|NA
TGTGCCAGCAGTTCGGACCGGTTAGAGACCCAGTACTTC
CASSSDRLETQYF
>TRBV5-6|TRBD1|TRBJ1-1|16|few
TGTGCCAGCAGCTTGGCCGAGGGGACAGGGCACACTGAAGCTTTCTTT
CASSLAEGTGHTEAFF
>TRBV5-1|NA|TRBJ1-1|14|many
TGCGCCAGCAGCTTGATCAGGCTAAACACTGAAGCTTTCTTT
CASSLIRLNTEAFF
>TRBV27|NA|TRBJ2-1|15|NA
TGTGCCAGCAGGCCGAACTCCGGCTCCTACAATGAGCAGTTCTTC
CASRPNSGSYNEQFF
>TRBV3-1|TRBD2|TRBJ2-1|20|few
TGTGCCAGCAGCCAAGAGCTGACAGGTTCCCTAGCGGGATCCTACAATGAGCAGTTCTTC
CASSQELTGSLAGSYNEQFF
>TRBV15|NA|TRBJ2-1|17|few
TGTGCCACCAGCACAGGAGGCACCGGGACCCTTTACAATGAGCAGTTCTTC
CATSTGGTGTLYNEQFF
>TRBV7-2|TRBD1|TRBJ1-5|15|few
TGTGCCAGCAGCTTCCAGGGACAGGTCTATCAGCCCCAGCATTTT
CASSFQGQVYQPQHF
>TRBV24-1|NA|TRBJ2-1|17|NA
TGTGCCACCAGTGCCCAAGGGGAAGGCTCGGGGAACAATGAGCAGTTCTTC
CATSAQGEGSGNNEQFF